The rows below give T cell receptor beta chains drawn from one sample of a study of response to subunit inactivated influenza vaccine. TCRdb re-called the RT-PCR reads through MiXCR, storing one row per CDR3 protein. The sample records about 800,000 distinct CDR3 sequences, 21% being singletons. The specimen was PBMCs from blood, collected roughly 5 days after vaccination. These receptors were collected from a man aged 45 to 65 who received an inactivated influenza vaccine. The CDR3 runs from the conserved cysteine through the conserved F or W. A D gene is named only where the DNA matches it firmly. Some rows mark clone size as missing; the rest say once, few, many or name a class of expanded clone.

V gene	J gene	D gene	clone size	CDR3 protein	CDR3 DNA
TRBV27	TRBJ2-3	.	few	CASSGSITDTQYF	TGTGCCAGCAGCGGGAGCATCACAGATACGCAGTATTTT
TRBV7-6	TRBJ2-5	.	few	CASSLDPLEETQYF	TGTGCCAGCAGCTTAGACCCGTTGGAAGAGACCCAGTACTTC
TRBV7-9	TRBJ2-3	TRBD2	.	CASSHGLAGSSTDTQYF	TGTGCCAGCAGCCACGGACTAGCGGGGTCTAGCACAGATACGCAGTATTTT
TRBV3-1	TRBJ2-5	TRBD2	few	CASSQEGLALGPQYF	TGTGCCAGCAGCCAAGAGGGACTAGCATTAGGGCCCCAGTACTTC
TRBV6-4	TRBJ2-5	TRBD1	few	CASSDLTGTGGRVEETQYF	TGTGCCAGCAGTGACCTCACCGGGACAGGGGGCAGGGTGGAAGAGACCCAGTACTTC
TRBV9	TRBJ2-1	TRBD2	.	CASSPAASGLYNEQFF	TGTGCCAGCAGCCCCGCAGCTAGCGGGTTGTACAATGAGCAGTTCTTC
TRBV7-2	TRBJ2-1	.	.	CASSLQGKHNEQFF	TGTGCCAGCAGCTTACAGGGAAAGCACAATGAGCAGTTCTTC
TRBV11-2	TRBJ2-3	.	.	CASSRGHRDTQYF	TGTGCCAGCAGCCGAGGACATAGAGATACGCAGTATTTT
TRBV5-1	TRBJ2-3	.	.	CASKRRDTDTQYF	TGCGCCAGCAAGAGAAGGGACACAGATACGCAGTATTTT
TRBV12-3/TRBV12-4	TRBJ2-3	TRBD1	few	CASRPRGLDADTQYF	TGTGCCAGCAGGCCCAGGGGGCTCGATGCAGATACGCAGTATTTT
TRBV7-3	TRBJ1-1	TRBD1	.	CASSLTFGTAEAFF	TGTGCCAGCAGCTTAACTTTTGGGACAGCTGAAGCTTTCTTT
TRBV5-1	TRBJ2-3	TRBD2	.	CASSRLAGGSADTQYF	TGCGCCAGCAGCCGACTAGCGGGAGGGTCCGCAGATACGCAGTATTTT
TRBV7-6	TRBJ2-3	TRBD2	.	CASSSRGGLTDTQYF	TGTGCCAGCAGCTCGCGGGGGGGACTCACAGATACGCAGTATTTT
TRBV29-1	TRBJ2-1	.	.	CSVVPAGYNEQFF	TGCAGCGTTGTTCCGGCGGGGTACAATGAGCAGTTCTTC
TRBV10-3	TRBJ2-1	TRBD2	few	CAISESLGLALRGEQFF	TGTGCCATCAGTGAGTCGCTAGGACTAGCTCTCCGGGGTGAGCAGTTCTTC
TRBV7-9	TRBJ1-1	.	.	CASSARTVNTEAFF	TGTGCCAGCAGCGCCCGGACAGTGAACACTGAAGCTTTCTTT
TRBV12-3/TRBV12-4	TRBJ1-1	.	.	CASSSETYTEAFF	TGTGCCAGCAGTTCCGAGACGTACACTGAAGCTTTCTTT
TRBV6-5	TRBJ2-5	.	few	CASSYSGLGDSEETQYF	TGTGCCAGCAGTTACTCCGGGTTGGGGGACTCCGAGGAGACCCAGTACTTT
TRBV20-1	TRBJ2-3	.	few	CSVPFMNTQYF	TGCAGTGTCCCCTTTATGAATACGCAGTATTTT
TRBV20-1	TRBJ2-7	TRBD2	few	CSASLAGDHEQYF	TGCAGTGCTAGCCTCGCGGGAGACCACGAGCAGTACTTC
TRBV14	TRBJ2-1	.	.	CASSQEWMSSYNEQFF	TGTGCCAGCAGCCAAGAGTGGATGAGCTCCTACAATGAGCAGTTCTTC
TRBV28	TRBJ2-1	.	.	CASSPRMGTIYNEQFF	TGTGCCAGCAGTCCAAGGATGGGGACCATCTACAATGAGCAGTTCTTC
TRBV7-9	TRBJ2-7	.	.	CASSFQGGFPYEQYF	TGTGCCAGCAGCTTCCAAGGGGGATTCCCCTACGAGCAGTACTTC
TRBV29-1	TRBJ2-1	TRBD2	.	CSAPSGASYNEQFF	TGCAGCGCCCCTAGCGGGGCCTCCTACAATGAGCAGTTCTTC
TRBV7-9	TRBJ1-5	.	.	CASSQETLNQPQHF	TGTGCCAGCAGCCAGGAAACTCTCAATCAGCCCCAGCATTTT
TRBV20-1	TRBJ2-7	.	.	CSARKAGRRYEQYF	TGCAGTGCTAGAAAGGCGGGAAGGAGGTACGAGCAGTACTTC
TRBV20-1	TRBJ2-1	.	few	CSAPSPDANQYNEQFF	TGCAGTGCCCCGAGTCCGGACGCGAACCAATACAATGAGCAGTTCTTC
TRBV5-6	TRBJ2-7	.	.	CASSLARGLSIYEQYF	TGTGCCAGCAGCTTGGCCAGGGGCTTAAGTATCTACGAGCAGTACTTC
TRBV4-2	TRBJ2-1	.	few	CASSQEVAVASYNEQFF	TGTGCCAGCAGCCAAGAGGTAGCGGTAGCCTCCTACAATGAGCAGTTCTTC
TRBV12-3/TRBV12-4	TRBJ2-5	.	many	CASSFRGGQETQYF	TGTGCCAGCAGTTTTCGAGGCGGACAAGAGACCCAGTACTTC
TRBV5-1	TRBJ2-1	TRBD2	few	CASSHLGLAGGPKLNEQFF	TGCGCCAGCAGCCATTTAGGACTAGCGGGAGGGCCGAAATTAAATGAGCAGTTCTTC
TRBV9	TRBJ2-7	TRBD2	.	CASSVDWTSDDEQYF	TGTGCCAGCAGCGTAGATTGGACTAGCGACGACGAGCAGTACTTC
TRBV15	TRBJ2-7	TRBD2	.	CATSRAGGASYEQYF	TGTGCCACCAGCAGGGCGGGGGGTGCCTCCTACGAGCAGTACTTC
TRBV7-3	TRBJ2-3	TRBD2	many	CASSRSGRWDTQYF	TGTGCCAGCAGCCGTAGCGGGAGATGGGATACGCAGTATTTT
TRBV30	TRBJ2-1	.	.	CAWSQGPPVEQFF	TGTGCCTGGAGTCAGGGGCCCCCAGTTGAGCAGTTCTTC
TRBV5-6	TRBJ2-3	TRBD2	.	CASSLGPAGGITDTQYF	TGTGCCAGCAGCTTGGGTCCAGCGGGGGGGATCACAGATACGCAGTATTTT
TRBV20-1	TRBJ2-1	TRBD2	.	CSARIEGRLAGVGGDNEQFF	TGCAGTGCTAGGATAGAGGGTCGGCTAGCGGGGGTTGGGGGGGACAATGAGCAGTTCTTC
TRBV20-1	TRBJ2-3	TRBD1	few	CSAVRQGTTDTQYF	TGCAGTGCCGTTAGACAGGGAACCACAGATACGCAGTATTTT
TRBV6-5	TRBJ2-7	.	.	CASSYSSGFRATYEQYF	TGTGCCAGCAGTTACTCGAGCGGGTTCAGGGCGACCTACGAGCAGTACTTC
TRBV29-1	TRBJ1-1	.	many	CSVDRGRTEAFF	TGCAGCGTTGACAGGGGTCGAACTGAAGCTTTCTTT
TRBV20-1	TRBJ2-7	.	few	CSAETGASAEQYF	TGCAGTGCCGAGACGGGTGCTTCTGCGGAGCAGTACTTC